This TCR beta chain was retrieved from a study of cytomegalovirus exposure and HLA in healthy donors. The study's findings and limits: Earlier analysis looked at TCR beta V segments, and most were productive about 90% or about 30% of the time. Immune exposure data for these donors was limited to CMV serostatus. Per a later analysis, HLA-associated TCR beta chains showed more clonal expansion than other, equally common TCR beta chains.

CDR1 MDHEN and CDR2 SYDVKM come from the germline V gene. This CDR3 is built from 17 residues. V lost 3 bases, J lost 0 bases, and 15 bases lay in between. Use of 60 Vbeta and 13 Jbeta primers characterized the PCR. Profiled with immunoSEQ multiplex PCR; TCRdb holds only in-frame clones, not every one. The repertoire includes 150,000 to 200,000 clones, approximately 65% of them detected once, and just under 3% sits in the top ten. At collection, donors were nominally healthy, but unrecorded immune exposures were probable. Concerning this clone: Its antigen is not known.

The chain combines TRBV28 with TRBJ1-5; maybe TRBD1 (6 bases). The receptor was derived from a man aged 40-50 years in good health and CMV-seronegative. Sequenced sample: PBMCs. CDR3 sequence: CASSLLGDRNSNQPQHF. CDR3 nucleotide sequence: TGTGCCAGCAGTTTGCTGGGAGACAGGAATAGCAATCAGCCCCAGCATTTT.